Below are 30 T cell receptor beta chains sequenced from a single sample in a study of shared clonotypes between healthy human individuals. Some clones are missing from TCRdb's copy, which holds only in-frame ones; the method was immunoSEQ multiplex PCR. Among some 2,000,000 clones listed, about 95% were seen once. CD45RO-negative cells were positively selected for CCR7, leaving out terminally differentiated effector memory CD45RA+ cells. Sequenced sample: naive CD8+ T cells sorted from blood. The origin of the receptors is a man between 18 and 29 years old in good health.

The CDR3 loop reads CASGSRLAAYNEQFF. The CDR3 DNA sequence: TGTGCCAGCGGTTCGAGGCTAGCGGCCTACAATGAGCAGTTCTTC. The chain couples TRBV6-5 to TRBJ2-1, with 7 bases matching TRBD2. The CDR3 runs to 15 residues. V shed 8 bases, J shed 2 bases, and the junction held 9 bases outside the gene matches. Germline V lookup: CDR1 MNHEY, CDR2 SVGAGI.

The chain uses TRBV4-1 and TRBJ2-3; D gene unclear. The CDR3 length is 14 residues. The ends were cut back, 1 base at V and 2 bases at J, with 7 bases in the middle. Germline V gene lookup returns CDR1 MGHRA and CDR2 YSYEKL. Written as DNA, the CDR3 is TGCGCCAGCAGCCAAGTTGCAGCCACAGATACGCAGTATTTT. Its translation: CASSQVAATDTQYF.

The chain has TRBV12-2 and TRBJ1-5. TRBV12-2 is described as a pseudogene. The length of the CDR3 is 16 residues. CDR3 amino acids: CASRLGLISGWQPQHF. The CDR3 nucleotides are TGTGCAAGTCGTTTAGGGCTGATATCTGGGTGGCAGCCCCAGCATTTT.

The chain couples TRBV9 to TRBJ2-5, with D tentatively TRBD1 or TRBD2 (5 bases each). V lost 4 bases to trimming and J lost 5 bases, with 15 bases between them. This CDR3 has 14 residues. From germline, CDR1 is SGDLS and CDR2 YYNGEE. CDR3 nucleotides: TGTGCCAGCAGCTCGACGGTGGGGGACGAGACCCAGTACTTC. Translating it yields CASSSTVGDETQYF.

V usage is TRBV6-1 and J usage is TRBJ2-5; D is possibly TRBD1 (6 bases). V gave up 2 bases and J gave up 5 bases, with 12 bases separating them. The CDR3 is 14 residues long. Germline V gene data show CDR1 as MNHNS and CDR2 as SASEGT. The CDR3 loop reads CASSEIGGRETQYF. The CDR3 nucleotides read TGTGCCAGCAGTGAAATTGGGGGCAGGGAGACCCAGTACTTC.

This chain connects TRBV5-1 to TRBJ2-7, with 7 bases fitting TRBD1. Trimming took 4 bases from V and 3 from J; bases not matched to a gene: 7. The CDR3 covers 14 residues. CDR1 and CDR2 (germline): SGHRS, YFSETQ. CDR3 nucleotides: TGCGCCAGCAGCGCCCAGGGGGTTGGCTACGAGCAGTACTTC. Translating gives CASSAQGVGYEQYF.

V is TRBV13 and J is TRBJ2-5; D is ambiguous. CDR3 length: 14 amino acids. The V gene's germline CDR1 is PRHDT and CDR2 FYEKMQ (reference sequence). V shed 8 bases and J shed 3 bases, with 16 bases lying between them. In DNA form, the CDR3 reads TGTGCCAGCTTGGTCTATGGCGGAGAAGAGACCCAGTACTTC. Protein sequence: CASLVYGGEETQYF.

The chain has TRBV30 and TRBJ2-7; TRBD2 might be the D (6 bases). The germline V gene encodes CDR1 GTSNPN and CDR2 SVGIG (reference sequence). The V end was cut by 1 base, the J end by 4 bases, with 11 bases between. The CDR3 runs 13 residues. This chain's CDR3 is CAWSGRETYEQYF. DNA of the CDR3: TGTGCCTGGAGTGGCCGGGAGACATACGAGCAGTACTTC.

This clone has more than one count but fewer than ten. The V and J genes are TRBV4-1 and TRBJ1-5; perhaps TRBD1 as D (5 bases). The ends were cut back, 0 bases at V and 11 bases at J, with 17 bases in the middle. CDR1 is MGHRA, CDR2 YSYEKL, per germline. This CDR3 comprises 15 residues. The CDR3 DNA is TGCGCCAGCAGCCAAGATAGTGGGGGAGGTTGGACCCAGCATTTT. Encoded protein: CASSQDSGGGWTQHF.

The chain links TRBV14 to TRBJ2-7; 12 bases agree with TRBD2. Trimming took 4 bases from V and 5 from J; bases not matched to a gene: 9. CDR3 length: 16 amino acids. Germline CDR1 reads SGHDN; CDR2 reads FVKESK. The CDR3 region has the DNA TGTGCCAGCAGCCTTAAGACTAGCGGGAGTATTAACGAGCAGTACTTC. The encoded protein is CASSLKTSGSINEQYF.

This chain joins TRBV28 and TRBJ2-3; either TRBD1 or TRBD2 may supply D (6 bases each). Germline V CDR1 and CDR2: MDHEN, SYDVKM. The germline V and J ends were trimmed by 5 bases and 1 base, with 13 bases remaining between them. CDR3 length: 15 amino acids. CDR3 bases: TGTGCCAGCAGTGGTGCAGGGGAGGGCACAGATACGCAGTATTTT. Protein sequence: CASSGAGEGTDTQYF.

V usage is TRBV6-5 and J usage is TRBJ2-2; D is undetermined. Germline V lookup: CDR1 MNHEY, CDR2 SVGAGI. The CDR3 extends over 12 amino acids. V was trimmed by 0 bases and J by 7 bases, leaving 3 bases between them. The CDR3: CASSYSVGELFF. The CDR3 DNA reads TGTGCCAGCAGTTACTCGGTCGGGGAGCTGTTTTTT.

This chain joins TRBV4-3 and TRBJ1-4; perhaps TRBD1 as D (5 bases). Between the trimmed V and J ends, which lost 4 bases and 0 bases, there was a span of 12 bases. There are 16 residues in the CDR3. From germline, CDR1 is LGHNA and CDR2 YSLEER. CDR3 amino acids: CASSRLSGTTNEKLFF. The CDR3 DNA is TGCGCCAGCAGCCGACTATCAGGGACAACTAATGAAAAACTGTTTTTT.

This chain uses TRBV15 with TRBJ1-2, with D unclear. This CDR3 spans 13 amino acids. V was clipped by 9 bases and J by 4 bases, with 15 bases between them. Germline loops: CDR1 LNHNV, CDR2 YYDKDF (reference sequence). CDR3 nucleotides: TGTGCCACTGGCCAGGCAGAGGGCTATGGCTACACCTTC. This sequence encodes CATGQAEGYGYTF. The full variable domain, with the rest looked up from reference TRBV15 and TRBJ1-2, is DAMVIQNPRYQVTQFGKPVTLSCSQTLNHNVMYWYQQKSSQAPKLLFHYYDKDFNNEADTPDNFQSRRPNTSFCFLDIRSPGLGDTAMYLCATGQAEGYGYTFGSGTRLTVV.

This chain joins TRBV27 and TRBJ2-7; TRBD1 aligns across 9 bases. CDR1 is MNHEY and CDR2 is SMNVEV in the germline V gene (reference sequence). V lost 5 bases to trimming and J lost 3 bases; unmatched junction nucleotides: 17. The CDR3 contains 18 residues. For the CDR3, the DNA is TGTGCCAGCAGTCCCGCCTATATTGGGACAGGGACCCACTACGAGCAGTACTTC. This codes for CASSPAYIGTGTHYEQYF.

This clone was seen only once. The CDR3: CASSLRGPEVTDTQYF. The CDR3 bases are TGTGCCAGCAGCTTACGCGGCCCCGAGGTAACAGATACGCAGTATTTT. The chain employs TRBV7-2 and TRBJ2-3, with D unclear. Germline CDR1 and CDR2: SGHTA and FQGNSA. Trimming pared 2 bases from V and 3 bases from J, leaving 15 bases between. This CDR3 contains 16 residues.

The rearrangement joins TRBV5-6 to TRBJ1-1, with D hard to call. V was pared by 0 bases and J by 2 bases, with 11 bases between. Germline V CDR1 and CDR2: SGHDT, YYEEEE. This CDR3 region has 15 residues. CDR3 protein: CASSLGPEINTEAFF. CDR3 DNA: TGTGCCAGCAGCTTGGGGCCGGAGATAAACACTGAAGCTTTCTTT. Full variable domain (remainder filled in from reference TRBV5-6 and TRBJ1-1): DAGVTQSPTHLIKTRGQQVTLRCSPKSGHDTVSWYQQALGQGPQFIFQYYEEEERQRGNFPDRFSGHQFPNYSSELNVNALLLGDSALYLCASSLGPEINTEAFFGQGTRLTVV.

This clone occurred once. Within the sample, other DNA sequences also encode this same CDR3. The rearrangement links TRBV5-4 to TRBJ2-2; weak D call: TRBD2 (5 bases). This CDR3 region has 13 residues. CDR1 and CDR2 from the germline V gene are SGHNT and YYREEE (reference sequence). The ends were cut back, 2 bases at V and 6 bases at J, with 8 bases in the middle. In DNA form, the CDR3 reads TGTGCCAGCAGCTTAGGAGGCGCCGGGGAGCTGTTTTTT. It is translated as CASSLGGAGELFF. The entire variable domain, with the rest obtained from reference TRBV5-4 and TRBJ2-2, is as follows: ETGVTQSPTHLIKTRGQQVTLRCSSQSGHNTVSWYQQALGQGPQFIFQYYREEENGRGNFPPRFSGLQFPNYSSELNVNALELDDSALYLCASSLGGAGELFFGEGSRLTVL.

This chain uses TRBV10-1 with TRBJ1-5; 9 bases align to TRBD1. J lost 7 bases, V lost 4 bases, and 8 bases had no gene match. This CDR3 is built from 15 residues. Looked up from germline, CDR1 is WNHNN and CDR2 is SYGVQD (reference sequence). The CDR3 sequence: CASSGDRVRRQPQHF. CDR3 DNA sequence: TGCGCCAGCAGTGGGGACAGGGTTCGGAGGCAGCCCCAGCATTTT.

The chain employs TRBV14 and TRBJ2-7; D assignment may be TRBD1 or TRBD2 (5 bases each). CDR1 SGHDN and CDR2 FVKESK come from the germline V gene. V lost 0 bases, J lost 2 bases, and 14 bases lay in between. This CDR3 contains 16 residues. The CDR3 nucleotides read TGTGCCAGCAGCCAAGATCTTGGGCAGGGAGCCTACGAGCAGTACTTC. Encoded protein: CASSQDLGQGAYEQYF.

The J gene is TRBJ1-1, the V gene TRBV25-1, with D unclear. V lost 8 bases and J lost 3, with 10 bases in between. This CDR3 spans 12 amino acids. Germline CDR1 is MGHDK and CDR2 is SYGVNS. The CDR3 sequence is CASAVGDTEAFF. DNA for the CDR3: TGTGCCAGCGCCGTGGGAGACACTGAAGCTTTCTTT.

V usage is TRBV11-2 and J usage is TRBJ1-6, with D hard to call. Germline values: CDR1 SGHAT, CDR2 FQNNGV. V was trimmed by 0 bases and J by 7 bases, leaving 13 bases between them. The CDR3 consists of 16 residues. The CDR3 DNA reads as TGTGCCAGCAGCTTAGATCCTGGGGTGTTCAATTCACCCCTCCACTTT. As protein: CASSLDPGVFNSPLHF.

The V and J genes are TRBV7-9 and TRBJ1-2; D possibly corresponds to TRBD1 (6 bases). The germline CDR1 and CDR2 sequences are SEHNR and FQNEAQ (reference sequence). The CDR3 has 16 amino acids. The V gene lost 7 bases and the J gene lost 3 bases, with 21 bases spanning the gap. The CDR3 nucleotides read TGTGCCAGCACCGATAGCTTTGACAGGCGGGACTATGGCTACACCTTC. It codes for CASTDSFDRRDYGYTF.

In DNA, the CDR3 is TGTGCCAGTAGTGGCGACCTGAGGCCCCAGCATTTT. Translated, it gives CASSGDLRPQHF. V and J are TRBV19 and TRBJ1-5, with D uncertain. CDR1 is LNHDA and CDR2 is SQIVND in the germline V gene (reference sequence). Trimming took 5 bases from V and 9 from J, leaving 11 bases between them. The CDR3 length is 12 residues.

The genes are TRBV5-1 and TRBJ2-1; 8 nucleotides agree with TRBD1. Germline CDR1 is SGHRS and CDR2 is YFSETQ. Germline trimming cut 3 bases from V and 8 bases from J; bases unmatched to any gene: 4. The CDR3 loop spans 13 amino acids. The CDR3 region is CASSSQGAYEQFF. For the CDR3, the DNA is TGCGCCAGCAGCTCCCAGGGGGCATATGAGCAGTTCTTC.

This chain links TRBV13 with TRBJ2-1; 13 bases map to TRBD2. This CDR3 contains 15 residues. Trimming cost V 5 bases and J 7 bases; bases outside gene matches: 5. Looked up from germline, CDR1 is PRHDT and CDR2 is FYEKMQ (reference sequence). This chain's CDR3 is CASSPLLAGGNEQFF. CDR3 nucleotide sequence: TGTGCCAGCAGCCCCCTACTAGCGGGGGGGAATGAGCAGTTCTTC. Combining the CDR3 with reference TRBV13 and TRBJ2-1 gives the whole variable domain AAGVIQSPRHLIKEKRETATLKCYPIPRHDTVYWYQQGPGQDPQFLISFYEKMQSDKGSIPDRFSAQQFSDYHSELNMSSLELGDSALYFCASSPLLAGGNEQFFGPGTRLTVL.

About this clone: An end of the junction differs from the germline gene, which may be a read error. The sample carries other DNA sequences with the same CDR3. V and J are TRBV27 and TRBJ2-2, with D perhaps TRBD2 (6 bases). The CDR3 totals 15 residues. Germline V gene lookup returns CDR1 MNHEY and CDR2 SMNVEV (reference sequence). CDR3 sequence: CASSPGTSKTGELFF. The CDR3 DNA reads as TGTGCCAGCAGTCCCGGGACTTCGAAAACCGGGGAGCTGTTTTTT.

The CDR3 region is CASSVRTTEQYF. Written as DNA, the CDR3 is TGTGCCAGCAGCGTTAGGACGACCGAGCAGTACTTC. The chain uses TRBV7-2 and TRBJ2-7; D unresolved. Trimming removed 5 bases at V and 6 bases at J, with 11 bases between. Germline assignment: CDR1 SGHTA and CDR2 FQGNSA. CDR3 length: 12 amino acids.

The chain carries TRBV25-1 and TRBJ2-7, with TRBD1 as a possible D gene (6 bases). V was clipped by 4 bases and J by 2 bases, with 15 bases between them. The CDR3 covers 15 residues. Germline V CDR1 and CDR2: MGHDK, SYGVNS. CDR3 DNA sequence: TGTGCCAGCAGTGTCGGGACAAGTGGGGCCTACGAGCAGTACTTC. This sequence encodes CASSVGTSGAYEQYF.

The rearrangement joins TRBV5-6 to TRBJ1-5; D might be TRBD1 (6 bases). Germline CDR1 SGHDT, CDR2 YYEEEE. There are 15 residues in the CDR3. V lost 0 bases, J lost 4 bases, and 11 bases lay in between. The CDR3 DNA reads TGTGCCAGCAGCTTGGCAGGGGCCTTGAATCAGCCCCAGCATTTT. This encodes CASSLAGALNQPQHF. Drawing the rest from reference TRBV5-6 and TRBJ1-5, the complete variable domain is DAGVTQSPTHLIKTRGQQVTLRCSPKSGHDTVSWYQQALGQGPQFIFQYYEEEERQRGNFPDRFSGHQFPNYSSELNVNALLLGDSALYLCASSLAGALNQPQHFGDGTRLSIL.